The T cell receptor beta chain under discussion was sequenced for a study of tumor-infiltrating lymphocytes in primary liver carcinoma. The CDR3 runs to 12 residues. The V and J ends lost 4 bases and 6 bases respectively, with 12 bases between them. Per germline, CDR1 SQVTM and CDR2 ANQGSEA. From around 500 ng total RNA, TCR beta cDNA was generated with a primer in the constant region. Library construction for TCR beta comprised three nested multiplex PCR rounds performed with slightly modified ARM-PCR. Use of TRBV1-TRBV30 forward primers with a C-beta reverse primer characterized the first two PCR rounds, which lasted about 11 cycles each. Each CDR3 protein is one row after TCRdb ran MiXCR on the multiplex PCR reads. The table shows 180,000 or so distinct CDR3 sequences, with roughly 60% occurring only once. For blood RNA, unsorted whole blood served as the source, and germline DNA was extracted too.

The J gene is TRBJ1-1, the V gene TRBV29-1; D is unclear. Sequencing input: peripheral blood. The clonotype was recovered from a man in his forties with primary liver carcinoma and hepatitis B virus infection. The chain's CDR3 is CSVVPMGSEAFF. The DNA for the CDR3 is TGCAGCGTTGTCCCGATGGGCTCTGAAGCTTTCTTT. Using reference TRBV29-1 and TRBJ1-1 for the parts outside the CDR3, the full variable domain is SAVISQKPSRDICQRGTSLTIQCQVDSQVTMMFWYRQQPGQSLTLIATANQGSEATYESGFVIDKFPISRPNLTFSTLTVSNMSPEDSSIYLCSVVPMGSEAFFGQGTRLTVV.